This paragraph covers one T cell receptor (beta chain) sequence. The entry originates in a study of blood T cell repertoires in COVID-19. Overall study: The United States, Italy and Spain were the sources of the acute and convalescent COVID-19 samples. PBMCs, B-cell-depleted T cells, or T cells provided the cDNA or gDNA that made up the material.

There are 16 residues in the CDR3. Trimming stripped 6 bases from V and 2 bases from J, with 17 bases between. Germline loops: CDR1 MDHEN, CDR2 SYDVKM. Two negative PCRs, clearance, or symptom resolution characterized the recovered Cohort 3 donors. TCRdb's copy holds only in-frame clones and misses some; the assay was immunoSEQ multiplex PCR. Of 180,000 or so clones in the sample, more than 80% are singletons; the top ten hold roughly 6%. The sequence came from a middle-aged man who had recovered from COVID-19. J is TRBJ1-5 and V is TRBV28; D is undetermined. Sequenced: PBMCs or T cells enriched from blood (not recorded which). The CDR3 DNA is TGTGCCAGCAGGGCAGGAGGTATAAAGGGCAATCAGCCCCAGCATTTT. This sequence encodes CASRAGGIKGNQPQHF.